The T cell receptor (beta chain) described here comes from a study of blood T cells in healthy people across ages. General study points: Donors of long life had a larger count of naive CD4+ cells and greater diversity than aged donors. The donors' CMV status was not determined, possibly confounding changes in expanded clonotypes. Unsorted PBMC input precluded a conclusive naive versus antigen-experienced comparison.

This clonotype appeared a few times. Its antigen is as yet unknown. Each sample used at least 6.5 million PBMCs. V lost 7 bases, J lost 7 bases, and 19 bases lay in between. CDR1 and CDR2 (germline): MNHEY, SMNVEV (reference sequence). This CDR3 comprises 14 residues. Then a second PCR, running roughly 6 to 11 cycles, was carried out with a sample-barcoded 5' primer and a J-beta primer mix. TCRdb re-called the 5' RACE reads through MiXCR, storing one row per CDR3 protein. The table lists about 1 million distinct CDR3 sequences, more than 40% of them singletons. The chain is built from TRBV27 and TRBJ1-1; D may be TRBD1 (6 bases). This sequence was found in a woman aged 55-69 years in good health. The sequencing input was blood. The CDR3 sequence is CASNLRPGASEAFF. CDR3 bases: TGTGCCAGCAACCTGAGGCCGGGGGCTAGTGAAGCTTTCTTT.